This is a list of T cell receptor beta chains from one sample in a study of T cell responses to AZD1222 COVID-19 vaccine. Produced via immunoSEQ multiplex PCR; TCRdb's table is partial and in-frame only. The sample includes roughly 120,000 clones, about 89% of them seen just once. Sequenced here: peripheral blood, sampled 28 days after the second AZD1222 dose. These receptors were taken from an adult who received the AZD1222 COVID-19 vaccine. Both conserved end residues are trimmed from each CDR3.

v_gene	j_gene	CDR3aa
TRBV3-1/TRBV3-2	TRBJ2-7	ASSQPLGASSYEQY
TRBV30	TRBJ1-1	AWSDLARDNTEAF
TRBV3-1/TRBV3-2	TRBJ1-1	ASSQSDRENTEAF
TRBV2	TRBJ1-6	ASSRGQVSANSPLH
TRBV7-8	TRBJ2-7	ASSPTSYEQY
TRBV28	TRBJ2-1	ASGYNEQF
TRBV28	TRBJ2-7	ASSLRQGLSSYEQY
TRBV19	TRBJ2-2	ASSTRLAGGSYTGELF
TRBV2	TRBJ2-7	ASSENRDSYEQY
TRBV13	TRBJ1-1	ASSPGDPRAF
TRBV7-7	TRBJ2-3	ASSFRPGTDTQY
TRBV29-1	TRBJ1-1	SVEGRMNTEAF
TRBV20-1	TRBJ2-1	SASRPGNEQF
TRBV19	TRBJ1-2	ASSLGQLMGYT
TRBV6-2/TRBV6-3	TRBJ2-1	ASSYRHEQF
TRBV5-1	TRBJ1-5	ASSLAGDQPQH
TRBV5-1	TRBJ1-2	ASSLGGTALYGYT
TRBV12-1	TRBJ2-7	ASSFGGSGGPYEQY
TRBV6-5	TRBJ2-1	ASSTGWGEQF
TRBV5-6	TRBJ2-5	ASSLGNRAQETQY
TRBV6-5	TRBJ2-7	ATRLALQAYEQY
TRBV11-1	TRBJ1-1	ASSQGFYPEAF
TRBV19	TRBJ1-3	ATNSGASGNAIY
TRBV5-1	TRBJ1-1	ASSSPGSSNTEAF
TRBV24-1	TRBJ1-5	ATSDLQGPEDSNQPQH
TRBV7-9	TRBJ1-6	ASSLVDRSPLH
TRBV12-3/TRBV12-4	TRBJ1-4	ASTGDSEKLF
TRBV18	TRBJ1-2	ASSPREPYTYGYT
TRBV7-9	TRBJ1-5	ASEDSTGFGQPQH
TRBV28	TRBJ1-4	ASSSGTNEKLF
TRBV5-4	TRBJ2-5	ASSLTSGGQETQY
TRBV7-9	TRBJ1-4	ASSSNRATNEKLF
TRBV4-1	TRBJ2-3	ASSQETGFTDTQY
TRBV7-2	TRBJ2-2	ASSSRQGGTGELF